Listed below are T cell receptor beta chains from one sample, sequenced in a study of T cells after yellow fever vaccination. TCRdb ran MiXCR on the 5' RACE reads and lists one entry per CDR3 protein. Of more than 350,000 distinct CDR3 sequences listed, around 10% are singletons. The specimen was PBMCs, collected on the day of the first yellow fever vaccination. The origin of the receptors is a man aged 18 to 35 who received the YFV17D yellow fever vaccine. Both conserved end residues are part of each CDR3. Fields, in order: clone size, J gene, D gene, V gene, CDR3 DNA, CDR3 protein. The D gene is left open where the match is weak. Expanded clones are given a class, and other clones once, few, many or no size at all.

>few|TRBJ2-2|TRBD1|TRBV5-1
TGCGCCAGCACCGGACAGGGGGCGAGCACCGGGGAGCTGTTTTTT
CASTGQGASTGELFF
>-|TRBJ2-7|-|TRBV7-9
TGTGCCAGCAGCTTTTTATCCGGGCCTGGGTACGAGCAGTACTTC
CASSFLSGPGYEQYF
>few|TRBJ1-3|TRBD1|TRBV18
TGTGCCAGCTCACCAGAACGGACAGGGTCTGGAAACACCATATATTTT
CASSPERTGSGNTIYF
>few|TRBJ2-5|TRBD2|TRBV7-8
TGTGCCAGCAGCGAACGACTAGCGGGCCCAGGGGAGACCCAGTACTTC
CASSERLAGPGETQYF
>-|TRBJ1-1|-|TRBV19
TGTGCCAGTAGTCAGGGTGTGACTTTCTTT
CASSQGVTFF
>few|TRBJ2-6|-|TRBV2
TGTGCCAGCCAGACAGAGAGGCAGGGTTTGGTGTTCGGTGGGGCCAACGTCCTGACTTTC
CASQTERQGLVFGGANVLTF
>few|TRBJ1-1|-|TRBV20-1
TGCAGTGCTCCGCGAGGGGAAACCTGGGCTGAAGCTTTCTTT
CSAPRGETWAEAFF
>-|TRBJ2-2|-|TRBV4-1
TGCGCCAGCAGCCAAGGACGTACAGGCTACACCTCGAACACCGGGGAGCTGTTTTTT
CASSQGRTGYTSNTGELFF
>few|TRBJ1-6|TRBD1|TRBV20-1
TGCAGTGCGCGGACAGGGGTTCTCTATAATTCACCCCTCCACTTT
CSARTGVLYNSPLHF
>few|TRBJ2-3|-|TRBV9
TGTGCCAGCAGCGTAAATGGCGAGGGAAGAGATACGCAGTATTTT
CASSVNGEGRDTQYF
>few|TRBJ1-5|TRBD1|TRBV5-1
TGCGCCAGCAGCACCGGGACAGGGGAGGGCCAGCCCCAGCATTTT
CASSTGTGEGQPQHF
>-|TRBJ1-6|-|TRBV7-9
TGTGCCAGCAGCCACGCCGGGACGGCTTACTCACCCCTCCACTTT
CASSHAGTAYSPLHF
>many|TRBJ1-2|TRBD1|TRBV12-3/TRBV12-4
TGTGCCAGCAGCTTGGACAGGAACTATGGCTACACCTTC
CASSLDRNYGYTF
>-|TRBJ2-4|TRBD2|TRBV20-1
TGCAGTGCTGCCCCCCCGGGGGGAGGCAAAAACATTCAGTACTTC
CSAAPPGGGKNIQYF
>many|TRBJ1-2|-|TRBV4-1
TGCGCCAGCAGCCAGGGCCGGGGGACGGCGGTCTATGGCTACACCTTC
CASSQGRGTAVYGYTF
>-|TRBJ2-5|TRBD1|TRBV15
TGTGCCACCAGCCACTACAGGGGGTTAATAACTGTAGACCAAGAGACCCAGTACTTC
CATSHYRGLITVDQETQYF
>-|TRBJ2-5|-|TRBV5-1
TGCGCCAGCAGCGATCCGGACCCACCAGGGACCCAGTACTTC
CASSDPDPPGTQYF
>-|TRBJ2-3|-|TRBV7-2
TGTGCCAGCAGCTTAGGGTCTAGACCGAAGGATACGCAGTATTTT
CASSLGSRPKDTQYF
>-|TRBJ1-3|-|TRBV12-3/TRBV12-4
TGTGCCAGCAGTTCGAGTCCTGGAAACACCATATATTTT
CASSSSPGNTIYF